One and the same sample provided the 27 T cell receptor beta chains below, sequenced in a study of human T cells and chemical hapten exposure. TCRdb used MiXCR to reprocess the RACE reads, holding one entry per CDR3 protein. The data contain some 71,000 distinct CDR3 sequences, around 10% of them singletons. As for time point: patch test 3, about 24 weeks after DPC sensitization. Sample treatment: therapeutic diphenylcyclopropenone sensitization with weekly scalp DPC. Sequenced here: whole blood, sampled in connection with sensitization to the hapten diphenylcyclopropenone (DPC). The source of these receptors is a woman between 45 and 65 years old with alopecia areata. Some clones in this sample may be carry-over from other donors' samples.

The gene calls are TRBV29-1 and TRBJ1-2; no clear D. This CDR3 has 14 amino acids. The V end lost 7 bases, the J end lost 5 bases, and 20 bases lay between the germline ends. The germline V gene has CDR1 SQVTM and CDR2 ANQGSEA. CDR3 in amino acids: CSADLMGSQYGYTF. The CDR3 DNA reads as TGCAGCGCAGACCTCATGGGATCGCAGTATGGCTACACCTTC. Filled out from reference TRBV29-1 and TRBJ1-2, the complete variable domain reads SAVISQKPSRDICQRGTSLTIQCQVDSQVTMMFWYRQQPGQSLTLIATANQGSEATYESGFVIDKFPISRPNLTFSTLTVSNMSPEDSSIYLCSADLMGSQYGYTFGSGTRLTVV.

In this sample, this clonotype turned up many times. CDR3 region: CSAAPGQGLVSGSQHF. CDR3 DNA: TGCAGTGCTGCACCGGGACAGGGCCTGGTGAGTGGGTCCCAGCATTTT. The chain recombines TRBV20-1 with TRBJ1-5; 9 bases line up with TRBD1. Germline CDR1 reads DFQATT; CDR2 reads SNEGSKA (reference sequence). This CDR3 is built from 16 residues. V was pared by 5 bases and J by 11 bases, with 19 bases of the junction left unmatched.

In its sample, this clonotype was seen many times. V and J are TRBV5-1 and TRBJ2-5; 8 nucleotides match TRBD2. V was clipped by 2 bases and J by 1 base; unmatched bases: 1. Germline V gene sequence: CDR1 SGHRS, CDR2 YFSETQ. The CDR3 is made up of 14 amino acids. CDR3 in DNA: TGCGCCAGCAGCTTCGGGACTAGCCAAGAGACCCAGTACTTC. Protein product: CASSFGTSQETQYF.

The V and J genes are TRBV14 and TRBJ2-7; D is tentatively TRBD1 or TRBD2 (5 bases each). Germline V gene lookup returns CDR1 SGHDN and CDR2 FVKESK. Trimming took 4 bases from V and 2 from J, leaving 18 bases between them. This CDR3 is 16 amino acids long. In nucleotides, the CDR3 is TGTGCCAGCAGCCCGATCAAGGGTAAGGGACCCTACGAGCAGTACTTC. It yields the protein CASSPIKGKGPYEQYF. Full variable domain (rest looked up from reference TRBV14 and TRBJ2-7): EAGVTQFPSHSVIEKGQTVTLRCDPISGHDNLYWYRRVMGKEIKFLLHFVKESKQDESGMPNNRFLAERTGGTYSTLKVQPAELEDSGVYFCASSPIKGKGPYEQYFGPGTRLTVT.

Only a few counts were recorded for this clonotype. The chain couples TRBV29-1 to TRBJ2-2; D not resolved. The V gene's germline CDR1 is SQVTM and CDR2 ANQGSEA. The CDR3 consists of 16 residues. Trimming cost V 6 bases and J 0 bases, with 17 bases left between them. The CDR3 is CSVADLAFANTGELFF. CDR3 DNA: TGCAGCGTAGCTGACTTGGCGTTCGCGAACACCGGGGAGCTGTTTTTT.

The chain carries TRBV6-2 or TRBV6-3 and TRBJ2-1; TRBD2 agrees at 7 bases. Germline trimming cut 2 bases from V and 2 bases from J; bases unmatched to any gene: 3. CDR3 length equals 15 residues. Per the germline V gene, CDR1 is MNHEY and CDR2 is SVGEGT. The CDR3 nucleotides read TGTGCCAGCAGTTACCAGGCGGGAGCCTACAATGAGCAGTTCTTC. Encoded protein: CASSYQAGAYNEQFF.

This clonotype has a handful of counts. The chain recombines TRBV3-1 with TRBJ2-1, with TRBD2 matching 9 bases. The V gene's germline CDR1 is LGHDT and CDR2 YNNKEL (reference sequence). J lost 3 bases, V lost 0 bases, and 3 bases had no gene match. The CDR3 runs to 16 residues. CDR3 sequence reads: CASSQDLAGFYNEQFF. The CDR3 DNA sequence: TGTGCCAGCAGCCAAGATCTAGCGGGGTTCTACAATGAGCAGTTCTTC.

The chain couples TRBV2 to TRBJ2-1; 10 positions match TRBD1. From germline, CDR1 is SNHLY and CDR2 FYNNEI. Trimming cost V 5 bases and J 5 bases; bases outside gene matches: 6. This CDR3 comprises 15 residues. The CDR3 is CASSFGGTGDNEQFF. DNA of the CDR3: TGTGCCAGCAGTTTCGGCGGGACAGGGGACAATGAGCAGTTCTTC.

There are a few counts of this clonotype. V and J are TRBV2 and TRBJ2-3, with 10 positions matching TRBD2. Germline CDR1 and CDR2: SNHLY and FYNNEI. The trim removed 6 bases at V and 3 bases at J, leaving 12 bases unmatched. The CDR3 runs 17 residues. CDR3 sequence: CASRRNGSGRITDTQYF. The CDR3 nucleotides are TGTGCCAGCAGGAGGAATGGTAGCGGGAGGATAACAGATACGCAGTATTTT.

This clonotype has a count of ten or more. The genes are TRBV6-5 and TRBJ1-1, with no clear D. Germline CDR1 and CDR2: MNHEY and SVGAGI. The V gene lost 5 bases and the J gene lost 2 bases, with 6 bases spanning the gap. This CDR3 has 12 residues. The DNA of the CDR3 is TGTGCCAGCAGTGGCCGTAACACTGAAGCTTTCTTT. Translated, it gives CASSGRNTEAFF.

This clonotype was seen ten or more times. The V gene is TRBV12-3 or TRBV12-4, the J gene TRBJ1-5; D unresolved. The CDR3 length is 14 residues. V lost 6 bases, J lost 1 base, and 10 bases lay in between. CDR3 protein: CASSLVPSNQPQHF. The CDR3 DNA sequence: TGTGCCAGCAGCCTGGTCCCAAGCAATCAGCCCCAGCATTTT.

This clonotype has a count of ten or more. The chain links TRBV7-2 to TRBJ2-4, with 7 bases lining up with TRBD2. Germline V gene data show CDR1 as SGHTA and CDR2 as FQGNSA. V lost 10 bases to trimming and J lost 0 bases; unmatched junction nucleotides: 12. CDR3 length: 16 amino acids. The CDR3 sequence is CATASGDLLAKNIQYF. CDR3 coding DNA: TGTGCCACTGCCAGCGGGGACCTATTAGCCAAAAACATTCAGTACTTC.

The chain uses TRBV4-1 and TRBJ1-2; 7 nucleotides match TRBD1. The CDR3 contains 14 residues. CDR1 MGHRA and CDR2 YSYEKL come from the germline V gene. The V segment lost 5 bases and the J segment 6 bases; nucleotides outside the gene matches: 9. The CDR3 DNA reads as TGCGCCAGCAGCACCCGGACAGGAAGGGATGGCTACACCTTC. Protein product: CASSTRTGRDGYTF.

V is TRBV20-1 and J is TRBJ1-2, with a weak D call TRBD1 (6 bases). Germline CDR1 reads DFQATT; CDR2 reads SNEGSKA (reference sequence). The CDR3 extends over 16 amino acids. Trimming left V 7 bases short and J 6 bases short, with 27 bases between. CDR3 loop: CSGKRDTKGGLNGYTF. CDR3 in DNA: TGCAGTGGGAAGCGGGACACCAAAGGGGGTCTAAATGGCTACACCTTC.

This clonotype appeared many times. The V and J genes are TRBV3-1 and TRBJ1-6; D not resolved. With 0 bases removed from V and 4 bases from J, the gap between germline ends came to 10 bases. The germline gives CDR1 LGHDT, CDR2 YNNKEL (reference sequence). The CDR3 is 16 amino acids. The CDR3 loop is CASSQEEWVYNSPLHF. In DNA form, the CDR3 reads TGTGCCAGCAGCCAAGAGGAGTGGGTTTATAATTCACCCCTCCACTTT.

This clonotype was seen ten or more times. The rearrangement links TRBV12-3 or TRBV12-4 to TRBJ1-1; TRBD1 matches 10 bases. This CDR3 is built from 14 residues. V lost 3 bases and J lost 4; bases outside the gene matches: 2. CDR3 DNA: TGTGCCAGCAGTTTGACAGGGGGCGTCACTGAAGCTTTCTTT. It yields the protein CASSLTGGVTEAFF.

Concerning this clonotype itself: Since a much larger clone is just one base distant, this may be a read error. The chain has TRBV6-2 or TRBV6-3 and TRBJ2-1; D is unresolved. The CDR3 covers 12 residues. Germline V gene lookup returns CDR1 MNHEY and CDR2 SVGEGT. CDR3 DNA sequence: TGTGCCAGCAGTTCCTCAGGTTTTGAGCGGTTCTTC. Residues: CASSSSGFERFF.

J is TRBJ1-5 and V is TRBV12-3 or TRBV12-4; D is perhaps TRBD1 (5 bases). This CDR3 comprises 15 residues. Deletions cut 6 bases from V and 0 bases from J, with 12 bases between. The CDR3 spells CASSRGTDSNQPQHF. The CDR3 DNA follows: TGTGCCAGCAGCCGCGGGACGGATAGCAATCAGCCCCAGCATTTT.

The chain uses TRBV7-2 and TRBJ2-7; 7 nucleotides agree with TRBD1. The CDR3 sequence is 15 residues long. V was clipped by 5 bases and J by 2 bases; unmatched bases: 9. Germline CDR1 and CDR2: SGHTA and FQGNSA. CDR3 sequence: CASSVQGDRAYEQYF. The CDR3 DNA reads TGTGCCAGCAGCGTCCAGGGGGACCGCGCCTACGAGCAGTACTTC. Complete variable domain (other parts from reference TRBV7-2 and TRBJ2-7): GAGVSQSPSNKVTEKGKDVELRCDPISGHTALYWYRQSLGQGLEFLIYFQGNSAPDKSGLPSDRFSAERTGGSVSTLTIQRTQQEDSAVYLCASSVQGDRAYEQYFGPGTRLTVT.

In its sample, this clonotype was seen many times. The V call is TRBV20-1, the J call TRBJ1-1; D gene unclear. V gave up 2 bases and J gave up 3 bases, with 19 bases separating them. Germline V gene lookup returns CDR1 DFQATT and CDR2 SNEGSKA (reference sequence). The CDR3 is made up of 16 amino acids. The CDR3 loop reads CSARRPGAGKDTEAFF. In nucleotides, the CDR3 is TGCAGTGCTAGAAGGCCGGGAGCGGGGAAGGACACTGAAGCTTTCTTT.

There are many counts of this clonotype. The chain has TRBV7-6 and TRBJ2-3; D is undetermined. From germline, CDR1 is SGHVS and CDR2 FNYEAQ. V lost 2 bases to trimming and J lost 3 bases, with 12 bases between them. The CDR3 loop spans 15 amino acids. The CDR3 bases are TGTGCCAGCAGCTTACAACACTCGCTAACAGATACGCAGTATTTT. Protein product: CASSLQHSLTDTQYF. Supplemented by reference TRBV7-6 and TRBJ2-3, the full variable domain reads GAGVSQSPRYKVTKRGQDVALRCDPISGHVSLYWYRQALGQGPEFLTYFNYEAQQDKSGLPNDRFSAERPEGSISTLTIQRTEQRDSAMYRCASSLQHSLTDTQYFGPGTRLTVL.

This clonotype appeared a few times. J is TRBJ2-5 and V is TRBV7-8; a possible D gene is TRBD2 (6 bases). This CDR3 region has 14 residues. V lost 0 bases to trimming and J lost 5 bases, with 10 bases between them. Germline CDR1 and CDR2: SGHVS and FQNEAQ. CDR3 protein: CASSLALGGETQYF. The CDR3 coding sequence is TGTGCCAGCAGCTTAGCGCTAGGAGGGGAGACCCAGTACTTC.

The gene calls are TRBV2 and TRBJ1-4; tentative D call: TRBD1 (5 bases). Germline V gives CDR1 SNHLY, CDR2 FYNNEI. Trimming left V 6 bases short and J 6 bases short, with 14 bases between. The CDR3 loop spans 14 amino acids. CDR3 sequence reads: CASSRDFSDEKLFF. In DNA form, the CDR3 reads TGTGCCAGCAGCCGGGACTTCTCCGATGAAAAACTGTTTTTT.

At least ten counts were recorded for this clonotype. V usage is TRBV7-9 and J usage is TRBJ1-2; D may be TRBD1 (5 bases). Germline V CDR1 and CDR2: SEHNR, FQNEAQ (reference sequence). CDR3 length: 13 amino acids. The germline V and J ends were trimmed by 1 base and 4 bases, with 7 bases remaining between them. The CDR3 nucleotides are TGTGCCAGCAGCTTAGGACAGTTCTATGGCTACACCTTC. It encodes CASSLGQFYGYTF.

This clonotype was seen at least ten times. The CDR3 spells CASRPGTGVFWSEAFF. The CDR3 DNA sequence: TGTGCCAGCAGACCCGGGACAGGCGTGTTCTGGTCTGAAGCTTTCTTT. The chain recombines TRBV12-3 or TRBV12-4 with TRBJ1-1; 8 bases line up with TRBD1. The CDR3 sequence is 16 residues long. V dropped 6 bases and J dropped 6; count of bases not matched to a gene: 15.

At least ten counts were recorded for this clonotype. This rearrangement joins TRBV6-6 to TRBJ1-2; TRBD1 matches at 12 bases. The germline CDR1 and CDR2 sequences are MNHNY and SVGAGI (reference sequence). The CDR3 length is 13 residues. With 5 bases clipped from V and 7 bases from J, the junction kept 2 bases outside the gene matches. In nucleotides, the CDR3 is TGTGCCAGCAGTGAGGGACAGGGGGCTGGCTACACCTTC. This codes for CASSEGQGAGYTF.

This clonotype was seen many times. The gene calls are TRBV20-1 and TRBJ2-1; 11 nucleotides line up with TRBD2. Germline CDR1 DFQATT, CDR2 SNEGSKA (reference sequence). The CDR3 extends over 17 amino acids. The V segment lost 6 bases and the J segment 0 bases; nucleotides outside the gene matches: 10. The CDR3 DNA reads TGCAGTGCGCATCAAGATAGCGGGAGGGTCTCCTACAATGAGCAGTTCTTC. Amino acid sequence: CSAHQDSGRVSYNEQFF.